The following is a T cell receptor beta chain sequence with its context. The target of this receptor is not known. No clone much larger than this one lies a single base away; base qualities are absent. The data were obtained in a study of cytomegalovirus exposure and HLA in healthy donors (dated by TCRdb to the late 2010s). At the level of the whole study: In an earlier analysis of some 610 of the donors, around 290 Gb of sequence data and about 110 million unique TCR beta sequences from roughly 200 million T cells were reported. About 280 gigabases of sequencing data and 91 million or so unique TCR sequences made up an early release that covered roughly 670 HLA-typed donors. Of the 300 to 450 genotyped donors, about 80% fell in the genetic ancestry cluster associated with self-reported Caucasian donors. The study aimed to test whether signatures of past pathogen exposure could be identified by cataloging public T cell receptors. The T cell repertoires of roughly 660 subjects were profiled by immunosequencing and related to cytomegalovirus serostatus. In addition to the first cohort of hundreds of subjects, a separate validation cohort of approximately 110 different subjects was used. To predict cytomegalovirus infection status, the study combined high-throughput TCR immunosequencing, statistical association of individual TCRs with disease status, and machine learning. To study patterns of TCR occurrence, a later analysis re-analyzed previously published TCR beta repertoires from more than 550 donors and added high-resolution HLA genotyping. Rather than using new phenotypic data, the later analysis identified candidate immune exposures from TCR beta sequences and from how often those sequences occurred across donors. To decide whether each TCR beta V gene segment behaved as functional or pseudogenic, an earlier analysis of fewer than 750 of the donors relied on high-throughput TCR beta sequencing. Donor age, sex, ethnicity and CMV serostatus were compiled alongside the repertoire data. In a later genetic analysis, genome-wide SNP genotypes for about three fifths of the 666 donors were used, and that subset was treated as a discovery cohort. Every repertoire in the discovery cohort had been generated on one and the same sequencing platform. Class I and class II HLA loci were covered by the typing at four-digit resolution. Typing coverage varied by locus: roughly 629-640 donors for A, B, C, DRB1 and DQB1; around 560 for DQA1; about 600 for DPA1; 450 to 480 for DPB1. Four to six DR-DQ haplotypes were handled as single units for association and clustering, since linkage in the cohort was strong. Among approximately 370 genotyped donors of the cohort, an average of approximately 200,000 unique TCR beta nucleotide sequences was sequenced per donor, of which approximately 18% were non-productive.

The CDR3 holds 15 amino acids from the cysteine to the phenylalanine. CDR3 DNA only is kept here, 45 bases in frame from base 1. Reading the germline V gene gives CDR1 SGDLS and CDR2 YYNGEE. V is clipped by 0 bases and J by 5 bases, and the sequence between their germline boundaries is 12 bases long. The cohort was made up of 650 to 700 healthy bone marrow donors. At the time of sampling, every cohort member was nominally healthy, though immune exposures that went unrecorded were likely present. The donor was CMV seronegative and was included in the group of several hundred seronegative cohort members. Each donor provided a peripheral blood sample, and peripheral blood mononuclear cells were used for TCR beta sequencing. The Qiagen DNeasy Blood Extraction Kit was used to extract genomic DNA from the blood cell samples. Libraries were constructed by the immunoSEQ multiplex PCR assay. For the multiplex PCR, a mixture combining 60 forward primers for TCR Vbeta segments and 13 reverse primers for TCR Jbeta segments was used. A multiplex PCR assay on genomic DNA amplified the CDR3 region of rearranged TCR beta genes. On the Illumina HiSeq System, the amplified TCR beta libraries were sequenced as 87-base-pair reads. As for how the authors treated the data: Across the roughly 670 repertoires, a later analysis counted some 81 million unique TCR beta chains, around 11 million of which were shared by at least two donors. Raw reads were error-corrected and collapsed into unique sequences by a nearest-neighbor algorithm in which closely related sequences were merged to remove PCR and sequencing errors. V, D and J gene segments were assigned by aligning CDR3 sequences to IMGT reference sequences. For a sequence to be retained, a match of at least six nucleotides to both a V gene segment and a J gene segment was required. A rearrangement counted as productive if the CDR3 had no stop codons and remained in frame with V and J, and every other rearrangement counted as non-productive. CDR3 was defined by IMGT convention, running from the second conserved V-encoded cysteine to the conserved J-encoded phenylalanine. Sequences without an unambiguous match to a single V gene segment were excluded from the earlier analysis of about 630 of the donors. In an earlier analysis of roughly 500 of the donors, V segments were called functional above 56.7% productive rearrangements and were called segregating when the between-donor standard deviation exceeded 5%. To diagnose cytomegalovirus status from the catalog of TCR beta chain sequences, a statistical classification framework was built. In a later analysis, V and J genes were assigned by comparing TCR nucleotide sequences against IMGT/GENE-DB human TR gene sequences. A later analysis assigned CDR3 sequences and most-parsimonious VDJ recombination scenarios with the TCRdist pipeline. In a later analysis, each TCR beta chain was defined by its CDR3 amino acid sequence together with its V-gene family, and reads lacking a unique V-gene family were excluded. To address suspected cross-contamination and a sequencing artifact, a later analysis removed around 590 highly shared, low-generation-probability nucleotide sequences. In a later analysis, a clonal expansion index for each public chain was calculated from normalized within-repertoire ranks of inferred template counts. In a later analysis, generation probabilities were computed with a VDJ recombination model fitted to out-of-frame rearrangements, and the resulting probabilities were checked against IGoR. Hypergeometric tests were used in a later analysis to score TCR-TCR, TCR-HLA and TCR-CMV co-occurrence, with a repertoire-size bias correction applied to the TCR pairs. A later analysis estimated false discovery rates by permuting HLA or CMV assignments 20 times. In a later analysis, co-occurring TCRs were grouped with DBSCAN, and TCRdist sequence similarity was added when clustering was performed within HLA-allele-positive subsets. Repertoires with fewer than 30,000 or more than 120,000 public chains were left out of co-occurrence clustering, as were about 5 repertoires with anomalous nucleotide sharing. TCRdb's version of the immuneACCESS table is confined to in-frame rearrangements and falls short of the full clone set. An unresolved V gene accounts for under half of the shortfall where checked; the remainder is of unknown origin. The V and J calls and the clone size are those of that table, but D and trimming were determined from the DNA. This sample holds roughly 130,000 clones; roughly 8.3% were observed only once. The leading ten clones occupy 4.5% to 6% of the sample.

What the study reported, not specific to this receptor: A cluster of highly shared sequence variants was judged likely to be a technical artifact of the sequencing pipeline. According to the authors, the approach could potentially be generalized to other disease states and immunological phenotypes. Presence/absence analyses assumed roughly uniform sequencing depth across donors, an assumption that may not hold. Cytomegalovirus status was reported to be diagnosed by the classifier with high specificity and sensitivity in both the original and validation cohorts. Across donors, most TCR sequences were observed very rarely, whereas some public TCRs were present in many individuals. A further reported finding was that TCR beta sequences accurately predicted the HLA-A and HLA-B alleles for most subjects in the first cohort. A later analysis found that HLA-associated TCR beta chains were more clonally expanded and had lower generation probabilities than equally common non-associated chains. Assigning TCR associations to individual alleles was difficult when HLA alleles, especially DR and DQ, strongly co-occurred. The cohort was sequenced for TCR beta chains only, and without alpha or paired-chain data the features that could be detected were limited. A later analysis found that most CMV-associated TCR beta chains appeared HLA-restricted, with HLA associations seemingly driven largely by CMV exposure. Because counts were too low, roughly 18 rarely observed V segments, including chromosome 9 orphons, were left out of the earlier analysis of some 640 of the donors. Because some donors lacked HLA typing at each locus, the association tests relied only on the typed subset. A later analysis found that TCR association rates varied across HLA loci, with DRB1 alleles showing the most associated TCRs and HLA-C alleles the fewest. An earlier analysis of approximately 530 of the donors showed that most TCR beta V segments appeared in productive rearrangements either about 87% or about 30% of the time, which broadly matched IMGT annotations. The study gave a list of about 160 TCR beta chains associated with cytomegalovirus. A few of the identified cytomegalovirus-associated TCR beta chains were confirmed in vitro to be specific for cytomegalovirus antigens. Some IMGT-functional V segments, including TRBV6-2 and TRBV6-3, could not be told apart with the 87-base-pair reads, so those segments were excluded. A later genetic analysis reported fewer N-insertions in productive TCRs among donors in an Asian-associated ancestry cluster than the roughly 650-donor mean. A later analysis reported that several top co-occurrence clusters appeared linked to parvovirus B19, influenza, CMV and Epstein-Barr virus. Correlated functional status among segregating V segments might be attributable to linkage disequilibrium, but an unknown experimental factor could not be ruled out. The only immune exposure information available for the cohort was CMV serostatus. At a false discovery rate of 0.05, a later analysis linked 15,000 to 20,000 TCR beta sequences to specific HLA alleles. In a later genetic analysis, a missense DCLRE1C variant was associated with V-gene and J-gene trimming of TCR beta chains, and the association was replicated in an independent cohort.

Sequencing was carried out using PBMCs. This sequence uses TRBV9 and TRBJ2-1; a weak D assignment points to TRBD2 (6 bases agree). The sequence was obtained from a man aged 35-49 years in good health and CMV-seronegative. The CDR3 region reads CASSVVSGGDNEQFF. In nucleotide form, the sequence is TGTGCCAGCAGCGTAGTATCCGGAGGGGACAATGAGCAGTTCTTC.